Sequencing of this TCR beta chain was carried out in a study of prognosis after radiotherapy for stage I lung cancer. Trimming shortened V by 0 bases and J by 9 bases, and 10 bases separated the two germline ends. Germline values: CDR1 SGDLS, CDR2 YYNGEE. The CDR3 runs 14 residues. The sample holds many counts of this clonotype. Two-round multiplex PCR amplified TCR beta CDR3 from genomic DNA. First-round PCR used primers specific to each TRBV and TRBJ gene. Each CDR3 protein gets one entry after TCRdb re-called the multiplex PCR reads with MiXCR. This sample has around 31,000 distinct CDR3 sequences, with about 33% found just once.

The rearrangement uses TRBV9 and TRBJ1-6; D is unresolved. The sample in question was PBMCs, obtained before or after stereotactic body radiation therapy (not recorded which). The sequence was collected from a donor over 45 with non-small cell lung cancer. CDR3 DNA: TGTGCCAGCAGCGTAGGGGCCGATCCTTCACCCCTCCACTTT. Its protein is CASSVGADPSPLHF.